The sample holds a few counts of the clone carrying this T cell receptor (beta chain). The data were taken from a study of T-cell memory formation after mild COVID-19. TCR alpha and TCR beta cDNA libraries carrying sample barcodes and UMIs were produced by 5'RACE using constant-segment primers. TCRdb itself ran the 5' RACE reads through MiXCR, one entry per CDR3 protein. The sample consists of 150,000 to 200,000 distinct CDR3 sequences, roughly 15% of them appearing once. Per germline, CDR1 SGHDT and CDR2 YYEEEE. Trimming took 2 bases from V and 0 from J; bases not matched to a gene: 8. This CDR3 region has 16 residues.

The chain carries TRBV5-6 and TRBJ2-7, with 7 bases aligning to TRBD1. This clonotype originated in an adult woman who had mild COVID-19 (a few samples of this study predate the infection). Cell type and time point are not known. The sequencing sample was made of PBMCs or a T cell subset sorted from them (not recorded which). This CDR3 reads CASSFRTGRPSYEQYF. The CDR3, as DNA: TGTGCCAGCAGCTTTAGGACAGGACGACCCTCCTACGAGCAGTACTTC.